This passage covers 16 T cell receptor beta chains from one sample sequenced in a study of blood T cell repertoires in COVID-19 (dated by TCRdb to 2018 to 2021). Libraries came from the immunoSEQ multiplex PCR assay. The immuneACCESS repertoire file appears here via TCRdb, limited to in-frame rearrangements. These files lack a portion of the clones; in checked studies, under half of the deficit traces to unresolved V genes, and the cause of the others is not known. The table for this sample lists roughly 250,000 clones; about 80% of them were counted only once. The top ten clones comprise about 3.8% of the sample. The sample comprised PBMCs or T cells enriched from blood (not recorded which). The receptors were gathered from a woman aged 40-49 years who had been exposed to COVID-19.

This sequence joins TRBV5-6 and TRBJ2-7; TRBD1 is a possible D gene (5 bases). CDR1 is SGHDT, CDR2 YYEEEE, per germline. The CDR3 spans 15 residues. The ends were cut back, 0 bases at V and 3 bases at J, with 13 bases in the middle. CDR3 sequence reads: CASSLESGSVYEQYF. CDR3 DNA sequence: TGTGCCAGCAGCTTGGAGTCAGGGTCAGTCTACGAGCAGTACTTC.

This clone has only one observation. The V call is TRBV20-1, the J call TRBJ2-7, with D perhaps matching TRBD1 (5 bases). The CDR3 runs to 11 residues. CDR1 and CDR2 (germline): DFQATT, SNEGSKA (reference sequence). The V end was cut by 5 bases, the J end by 3 bases, with 8 bases between. The CDR3: CSALRVYEQYF. The CDR3 DNA is TGCAGTGCTCTCAGGGTCTACGAGCAGTACTTC.

This clone was counted between two and nine times. V and J are TRBV19 and TRBJ1-2; 9 nucleotides agree with TRBD1. Per the germline V gene, CDR1 is LNHDA and CDR2 is SQIVND (reference sequence). V lost 6 bases and J lost 5; bases outside the gene matches: 13. The CDR3 length is 16 residues. The CDR3 DNA follows: TGTGCCAGTAGCCCGGACTTACAGGGGGCAAGGTATGGCTACACCTTC. This codes for CASSPDLQGARYGYTF.

The chain has TRBV28 and TRBJ1-5; the D gene is possibly TRBD1 (5 bases). V was cut by 7 bases and J by 6 bases, with 13 bases left in between. Germline V CDR1 and CDR2: MDHEN, SYDVKM. This CDR3 has 13 amino acids. The CDR3 loop reads CASTGGGVQPQHF. The CDR3 nucleotides are TGTGCCAGCACGGGGGGAGGGGTTCAGCCCCAGCATTTT.

V and J are TRBV7-6 and TRBJ2-2, with TRBD1 identical over 7 bases. Germline V gene lookup returns CDR1 SGHVS and CDR2 FNYEAQ. The trim removed 1 base at V and 6 bases at J, leaving 8 bases unmatched. This CDR3 comprises 16 residues. CDR3 sequence: CASSLGDRGFPGELFF. For the CDR3, the DNA is TGTGCCAGCAGCTTAGGGGACAGAGGGTTCCCCGGGGAGCTGTTTTTT.

The chain uses TRBV19 and TRBJ1-2, with D perhaps TRBD1 (5 bases). The V gene lost 5 bases and the J gene lost 4 bases, with 11 bases spanning the gap. The germline V gene has CDR1 LNHDA and CDR2 SQIVND (reference sequence). The CDR3 is 13 amino acids. The CDR3 sequence: CASSVGGTYGYTF. As DNA, the CDR3 is TGTGCCAGTAGTGTTGGGGGGACCTATGGCTACACCTTC.

The V call is TRBV5-1, the J call TRBJ2-5; no definite D call. V lost 4 bases, J lost 2 bases, and 12 bases lay in between. There are 14 residues in the CDR3. Germline CDR1 SGHRS, CDR2 YFSETQ. The DNA of the CDR3 is TGCGCCAGCAGCGTCGAGACATATCAAGAGACCCAGTACTTC. Protein product: CASSVETYQETQYF.

The chain has TRBV5-6 and TRBJ2-1; 8 bases line up with TRBD2. CDR1 and CDR2 from the germline V gene are SGHDT and YYEEEE. This CDR3 region has 15 residues. Trimming removed 3 bases from V and 4 bases from J; junction bases left unmatched: 6. The CDR3 region is CASSSPGGFYNEQFF. Here the CDR3 DNA reads TGTGCCAGCAGCTCACCGGGGGGGTTTTACAATGAGCAGTTCTTC.

This clone was detected only a few times. The V and J genes are TRBV15 and TRBJ2-2, with a possible D match to TRBD1 (6 bases). The V and J ends lost 3 bases and 6 bases respectively, with 14 bases between them. The CDR3 has 15 amino acids. Per the germline V gene, CDR1 is LNHNV and CDR2 is YYDKDF (reference sequence). DNA of the CDR3: TGTGCCACCAGCAGGACTGCTACAGGGTCCGGGGAGCTGTTTTTT. As protein: CATSRTATGSGELFF.

The CDR3 loop is CASSLNGETQYF. CDR3 nucleotides: TGTGCCAGCAGTTTGAACGGAGAGACCCAGTACTTC. The J gene is TRBJ2-5, the V gene TRBV12-3 or TRBV12-4; unclear D gene. The CDR3 has 12 amino acids. The ends were cut back, 3 bases at V and 4 bases at J, with 6 bases in the middle.

This clone was detected only once. This sequence joins TRBV4-2 and TRBJ2-3, with TRBD2 matching 11 bases. The CDR3 runs to 15 residues. V lost 4 bases to trimming and J lost 4 bases; unmatched junction nucleotides: 4. Germline V gene lookup returns CDR1 LGHNA and CDR2 YNFKEQ. CDR3 region: CASSPLAGGPDTQYF. CDR3 coding DNA: TGTGCCAGCAGCCCCCTAGCGGGGGGCCCAGATACGCAGTATTTT.

CDR3 nucleotides: TGTGCCAGCAGCCAAGAATCCCGCGGGGATACGCAGTATTTT. This encodes CASSQESRGDTQYF. The V gene is TRBV3-1 (or the pseudogene TRBV3-2), the J gene TRBJ2-3; a possible D gene is TRBD2 (5 bases). V lost 0 bases and J lost 6, with 10 bases in between. CDR3 size: 14 residues. From germline, CDR1 is LGHDT and CDR2 YNNKEL (reference sequence).

This clone has only one observation. The chain recombines TRBV27 with TRBJ1-2, with unresolved D. The CDR3 extends over 14 amino acids. Germline CDR1 and CDR2: MNHEY and SMNVEV (reference sequence). V was shortened by 2 bases and J by 4 bases, with 11 bases between the two germline ends. The CDR3 bases are TGTGCCAGCAGTTTAGCGGGCATGGCCTATGGCTACACCTTC. Protein product: CASSLAGMAYGYTF.

The V gene is TRBV27, the J gene TRBJ2-3; 12 positions agree with TRBD2. V trimming: 5 bases; J trimming: 3 bases; junction bases outside the gene matches: 6. This CDR3 is built from 16 residues. CDR1 is MNHEY, CDR2 SMNVEV, per germline (reference sequence). CDR3 DNA sequence: TGTGCCAGCAGTCTACTAGCGGGGGGTGGGACAGATACGCAGTATTTT. Protein product: CASSLLAGGGTDTQYF.

The chain carries TRBV7-2 and TRBJ1-4, with D possibly being TRBD1 (6 bases). Trimming cost V 1 base and J 8 bases, with 14 bases left between them. This CDR3 region has 15 residues. From germline, CDR1 is SGHTA and CDR2 FQGNSA. The CDR3 region is CASSLDAAGAEKLFF. CDR3 coding DNA: TGTGCCAGCAGCTTAGACGCGGCAGGGGCCGAAAAACTGTTTTTT.

The chain recombines TRBV5-6 with TRBJ2-7; a weak D match, TRBD1 (5 bases). The CDR3 has 15 residues. The V end was cut by 4 bases, the J end by 5 bases, with 19 bases between. Germline CDR1 and CDR2: SGHDT and YYEEEE. CDR3 loop: CASSLGQLGWDEQYF. The CDR3 nucleotides are TGTGCCAGCAGCCTGGGGCAGCTAGGATGGGACGAGCAGTACTTC.